This TCR beta chain came from a study of shared clonotypes between healthy human individuals. Overall study context: The cohort had a couple of women and three men, ages 18 to 49.

CD8 cells regarded as naive lacked CD45RO, were positively chosen for CCR7, and omitted terminally differentiated effector memory CD45RA+ cells. Clones were read by immunoSEQ multiplex PCR, and TCRdb kept only the in-frame ones, dropping some. The sample contains more than 2 million clones, around 93% of which appear only once. CDR1 is MNHNS and CDR2 is SASEGT in the germline V gene. CDR3 size: 13 residues. The J segment lost 9 bases and the V segment lost 7 bases, leaving 7 bases of the junction unmatched. The genes are TRBV6-1 and TRBJ2-1, with 9 bases that match TRBD2. Sequencing input: naive CD8+ T cells from PBMCs. The clonotype originates from a man between 18 and 29 years old in good health. Some clones in this sample may be carry-over from other donors' samples. This chain's CDR3 is CASTAGGPSEQFF. The CDR3, as DNA: TGTGCCAGCACGGCGGGAGGGCCAAGTGAGCAGTTCTTC.